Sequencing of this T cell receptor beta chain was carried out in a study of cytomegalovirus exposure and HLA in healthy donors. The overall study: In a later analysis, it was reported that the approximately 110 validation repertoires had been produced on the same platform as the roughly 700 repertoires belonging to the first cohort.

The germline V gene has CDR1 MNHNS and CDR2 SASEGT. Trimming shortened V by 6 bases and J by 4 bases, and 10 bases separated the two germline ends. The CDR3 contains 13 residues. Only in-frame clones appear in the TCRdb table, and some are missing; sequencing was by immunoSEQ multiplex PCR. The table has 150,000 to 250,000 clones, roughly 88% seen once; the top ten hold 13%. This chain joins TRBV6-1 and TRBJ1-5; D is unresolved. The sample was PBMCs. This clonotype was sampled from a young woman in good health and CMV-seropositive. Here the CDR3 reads CASSYDSNQPQHF. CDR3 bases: TGTGCCAGCAGCTATGATTCGAATCAGCCCCAGCATTTT.